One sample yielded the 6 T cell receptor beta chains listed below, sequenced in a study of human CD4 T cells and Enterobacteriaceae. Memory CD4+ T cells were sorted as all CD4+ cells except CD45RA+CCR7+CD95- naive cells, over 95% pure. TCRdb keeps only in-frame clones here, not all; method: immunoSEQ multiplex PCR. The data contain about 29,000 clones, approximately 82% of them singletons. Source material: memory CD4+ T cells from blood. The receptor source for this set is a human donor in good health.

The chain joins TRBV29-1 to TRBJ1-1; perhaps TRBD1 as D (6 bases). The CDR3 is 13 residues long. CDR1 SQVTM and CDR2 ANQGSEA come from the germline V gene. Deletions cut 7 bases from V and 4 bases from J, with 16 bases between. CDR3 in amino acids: CSACWGPFTEAFF. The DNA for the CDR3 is TGCAGCGCCTGCTGGGGGCCTTTCACTGAAGCTTTCTTT.

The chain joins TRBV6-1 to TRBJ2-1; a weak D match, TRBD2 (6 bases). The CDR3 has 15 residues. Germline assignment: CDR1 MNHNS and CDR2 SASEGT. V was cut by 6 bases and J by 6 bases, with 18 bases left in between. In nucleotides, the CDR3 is TGTGCCAGCAGGATGACTAGAACGGGTAGCAATGAGCAGTTCTTC. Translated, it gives CASRMTRTGSNEQFF.

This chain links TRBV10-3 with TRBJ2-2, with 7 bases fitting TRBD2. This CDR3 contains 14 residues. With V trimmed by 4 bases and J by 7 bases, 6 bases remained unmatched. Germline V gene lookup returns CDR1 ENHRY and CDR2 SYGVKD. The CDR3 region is CAISVAGEVGELFF. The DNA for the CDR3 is TGTGCCATCAGTGTTGCGGGAGAGGTCGGGGAGCTGTTTTTT.

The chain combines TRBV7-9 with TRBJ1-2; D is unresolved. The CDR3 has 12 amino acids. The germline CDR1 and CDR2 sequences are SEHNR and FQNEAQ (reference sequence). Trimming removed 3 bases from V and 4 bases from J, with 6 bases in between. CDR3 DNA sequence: TGTGCCAGCAGCTTGACGGGCTATGGCTACACCTTC. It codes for CASSLTGYGYTF.

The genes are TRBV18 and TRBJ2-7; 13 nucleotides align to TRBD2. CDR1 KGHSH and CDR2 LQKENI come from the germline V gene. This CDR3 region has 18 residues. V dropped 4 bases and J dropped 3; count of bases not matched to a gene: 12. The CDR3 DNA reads TGTGCCAGCTCACTCGGGACTAGCGGGATAACCATGATCTACGAGCAGTACTTC. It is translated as CASSLGTSGITMIYEQYF.

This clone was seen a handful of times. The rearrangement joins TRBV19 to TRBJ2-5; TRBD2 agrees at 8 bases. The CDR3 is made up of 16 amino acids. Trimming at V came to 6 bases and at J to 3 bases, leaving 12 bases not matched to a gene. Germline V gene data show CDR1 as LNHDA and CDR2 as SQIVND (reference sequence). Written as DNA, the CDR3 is TGTGCCAGTAGACGTCGGGGGGGCACCCTTGAAGAGACCCAGTACTTC. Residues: CASRRRGGTLEETQYF. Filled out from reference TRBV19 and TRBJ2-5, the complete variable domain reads DGGITQSPKYLFRKEGQNVTLSCEQNLNHDAMYWYRQDPGQGLRLIYYSQIVNDFQKGDIAEGYSVSREKKESFPLTVTSAQKNPTAFYLCASRRRGGTLEETQYFGPGTRLLVL.